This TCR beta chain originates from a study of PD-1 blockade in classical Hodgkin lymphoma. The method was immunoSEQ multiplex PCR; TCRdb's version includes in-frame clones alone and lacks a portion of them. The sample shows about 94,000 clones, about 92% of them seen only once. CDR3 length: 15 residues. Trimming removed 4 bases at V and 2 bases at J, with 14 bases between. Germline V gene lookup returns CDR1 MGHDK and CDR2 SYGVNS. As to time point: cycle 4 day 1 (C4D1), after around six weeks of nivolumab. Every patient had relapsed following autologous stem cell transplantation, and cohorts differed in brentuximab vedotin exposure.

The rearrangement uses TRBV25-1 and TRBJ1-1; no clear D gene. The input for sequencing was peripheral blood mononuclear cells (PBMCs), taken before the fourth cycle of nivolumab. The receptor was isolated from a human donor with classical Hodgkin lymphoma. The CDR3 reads CASSASRVTNTEAFF. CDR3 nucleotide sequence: TGTGCCAGCAGTGCATCGAGGGTAACTAACACTGAAGCTTTCTTT.